The 18 T cell receptor beta chains reported below all come from one sample, sequenced in a study of OX40 agonist ivuxolimab in advanced cancers. Using immunoSEQ multiplex PCR, the repertoire was profiled, and TCRdb retains in-frame clones only, with some absent. The top ten clones hold roughly 3.3% of a sample with 45,000 to 55,000 clones, approximately 88% of them seen once. The sequenced sample was CD4+ or CD8+ T cells sorted from blood, obtained in a trial of the OX40 agonist ivuxolimab. These receptors all come from an adult with an advanced solid tumor such as melanoma, head and neck, liver or kidney cancer.

V usage is TRBV28 and J usage is TRBJ2-7; 13 nucleotides line up with TRBD2. Germline trimming cut 6 bases from V and 2 bases from J; bases unmatched to any gene: 1. Germline V gives CDR1 MDHEN, CDR2 SYDVKM. The CDR3 has 14 amino acids. CDR3 bases: TGTGCCAGCAGGGGGACTAGCGGGGCCTACGAGCAGTACTTC. The encoded protein is CASRGTSGAYEQYF.

This chain connects TRBV29-1 to TRBJ2-3; D gene uncertain. V gave up 6 bases and J gave up 5 bases, with 3 bases separating them. CDR3 length: 9 residues. The germline gives CDR1 SQVTM, CDR2 ANQGSEA. CDR3: CSVGDTQYF. The DNA of the CDR3 is TGCAGCGTGGGAGATACGCAGTATTTT.

The rearrangement links TRBV9 to TRBJ2-1; 8 nucleotides align to TRBD1. This CDR3 is built from 19 residues. Per the germline V gene, CDR1 is SGDLS and CDR2 is YYNGEE. Trimming took 4 bases from V and 2 from J; bases not matched to a gene: 17. The CDR3 sequence is CASSPSGTGGHEPYNEQFF. The CDR3 region has the DNA TGTGCCAGCAGCCCAAGTGGGACAGGAGGCCACGAGCCCTACAATGAGCAGTTCTTC.

The chain has TRBV4-3 and TRBJ2-7; D tentatively reads TRBD1 or TRBD2 (5 bases each). V was cut by 0 bases and J by 3 bases, with 12 bases left in between. The CDR3 length is 15 residues. Germline CDR1 and CDR2: LGHNA and YSLEER. CDR3 in DNA: TGCGCCAGCAGCCAAGATCGGGGCCAGAACTACGAGCAGTACTTC. Translating it yields CASSQDRGQNYEQYF.

This clone was observed once. The chain carries TRBV28 and TRBJ1-2; no clear D gene. V lost 6 bases and J 4 bases, leaving 9 bases between the germline ends. Looked up from germline, CDR1 is MDHEN and CDR2 is SYDVKM. The CDR3 covers 12 residues. CDR3 region: CASSRIPYGYTF. The DNA for the CDR3 is TGTGCCAGCAGCCGTATCCCCTATGGCTACACCTTC.

The chain is built from TRBV7-9 and TRBJ1-6; D gene unclear. The CDR3 length is 13 residues. From germline, CDR1 is SEHNR and CDR2 FQNEAQ (reference sequence). The V gene lost 5 bases and the J gene lost 7 bases, with 9 bases spanning the gap. The CDR3 protein is CASSKEANSPLHF. For the CDR3, the DNA is TGTGCCAGCAGCAAAGAGGCGAATTCACCCCTCCACTTT.

This clone came up a few times. The chain employs TRBV7-3 and TRBJ1-1; D call uncertain. Trimming pared 1 base from V and 5 bases from J, leaving 11 bases between. Germline V lookup: CDR1 SGHTA, CDR2 FQGTGA. This CDR3 is 14 amino acids long. This chain's CDR3 is CASSLSVLSTEAFF. DNA of the CDR3: TGTGCCAGCAGCTTAAGTGTCCTAAGTACTGAAGCTTTCTTT.

The rearrangement uses TRBV5-1 and TRBJ1-5; no clear D gene. Deletions cut 2 bases from V and 5 bases from J, with 14 bases between. The germline V gene has CDR1 SGHRS and CDR2 YFSETQ. The CDR3 has 15 residues. The CDR3 region has the DNA TGCGCCAGCAGCTTCGGCCCCGGGGTCGATCAGCCCCAGCATTTT. Protein: CASSFGPGVDQPQHF.

Only one count was recorded for this clone. This sequence joins TRBV4-2 and TRBJ1-3; D is undetermined. The germline V and J ends were trimmed by 5 bases and 3 bases, with 14 bases remaining between them. The CDR3 consists of 15 residues. In germline, CDR1 is LGHNA, CDR2 YNFKEQ. This CDR3 is CASSLGLGGGNTIYF. CDR3 DNA sequence: TGTGCCAGCAGCTTGGGGTTAGGAGGTGGAAACACCATATATTTT.

This clone was found a few times. This rearrangement joins TRBV11-2 to TRBJ1-2; D is perhaps TRBD1 (5 bases). CDR3 length: 17 amino acids. The germline CDR1 and CDR2 sequences are SGHAT and FQNNGV. V gave up 5 bases and J gave up 7 bases, with 26 bases separating them. This CDR3 is CASSPLLGGAGFGGYTF. As DNA, the CDR3 is TGTGCCAGCAGCCCCCTCCTGGGAGGGGCTGGGTTCGGTGGCTACACCTTC.

The J gene is TRBJ1-1, the V gene TRBV18; TRBD1 might be the D (6 bases). The germline CDR1 and CDR2 sequences are KGHSH and LQKENI. This CDR3 has 13 amino acids. Trimming cost V 5 bases and J 6 bases, with 13 bases left between them. CDR3 amino acids: CASSSGVSAEAFF. The CDR3 region has the DNA TGTGCCAGCTCATCAGGGGTTTCGGCTGAAGCTTTCTTT.

The chain employs TRBV6-6 and TRBJ2-5, with 7 positions matching TRBD1. Trimming cost V 2 bases and J 3 bases; bases outside gene matches: 0. Germline V CDR1 and CDR2: MNHNY, SVGAGI (reference sequence). The CDR3 is 13 residues long. The CDR3 bases are TGTGCCAGCAGTTACGACAGGGAAGAGACCCAGTACTTC. It codes for CASSYDREETQYF.

This clone was seen once. The rearrangement uses TRBV28 and TRBJ1-6; tentatively, D is TRBD1 (5 bases). This CDR3 is 15 amino acids long. V was trimmed by 5 bases and J by 7 bases, leaving 15 bases between them. Germline values: CDR1 MDHEN, CDR2 SYDVKM. Written as DNA, the CDR3 is TGTGCCAGCAGTCCCTTCGGGACGGGAAATTCACCCCTCCACTTT. This sequence encodes CASSPFGTGNSPLHF.

The chain couples TRBV5-1 to TRBJ1-2; a possible D gene is TRBD1 (5 bases). V was clipped by 3 bases and J by 4 bases, with 13 bases between them. CDR1 and CDR2 (germline): SGHRS, YFSETQ. The CDR3 has 14 residues. The DNA for the CDR3 is TGCGCCAGCAGCTCCCACAGGAGGATCTATGGCTACACCTTC. The encoded protein is CASSSHRRIYGYTF.

In this sample, this clone turned up once. The chain is built from TRBV27 and TRBJ2-5; possibly TRBD2 for D (6 bases). Trimming stripped 3 bases from V and 5 bases from J, with 10 bases between. The V gene's germline CDR1 is MNHEY and CDR2 SMNVEV (reference sequence). This CDR3 is 13 amino acids long. The DNA of the CDR3 is TGTGCCAGCAGTTTTACTGCGGGGGAGACCCAGTACTTC. It is translated as CASSFTAGETQYF.

The chain couples TRBV18 to TRBJ2-5; no clear D. Germline V gives CDR1 KGHSH, CDR2 LQKENI. V was shortened by 4 bases and J by 3 bases, with 3 bases between the two germline ends. The CDR3 runs to 11 residues. The CDR3 sequence is CASSREETQYF. DNA for the CDR3: TGTGCCAGCTCACGAGAAGAGACCCAGTACTTC.

The chain combines TRBV15 with TRBJ2-5; TRBD1 might be the D (6 bases). The V gene lost 4 bases and the J gene lost 5 bases, with 17 bases spanning the gap. Germline CDR1 and CDR2: LNHNV and YYDKDF (reference sequence). The CDR3 has 15 residues. CDR3 in amino acids: CATSIDRNSRETQYF. Here the CDR3 DNA reads TGTGCCACCAGCATCGACAGGAACTCACGGGAGACCCAGTACTTC.

V and J are TRBV4-3 and TRBJ1-2; D is unresolved. Trimming shortened V by 2 bases and J by 4 bases, and 11 bases separated the two germline ends. CDR1 and CDR2 (germline): LGHNA, YSLEER. The CDR3 has 14 residues. The CDR3 DNA reads TGCGCCAGCAGCCAAAGCTCCGAGGGCTATGGCTACACCTTC. Residues: CASSQSSEGYGYTF.